Each of the 14 T cell receptor beta chains below was sequenced from the same sample in a study of T-cell reconstitution after alpha-beta-depleted transplantation in children. Unique molecular identifiers were incorporated into the prepared TCRbeta library. TCRdb processed the PCR reads anew with MiXCR; each CDR3 protein has one entry. Among about 980,000 distinct CDR3 sequences listed, around 30% were seen once. The sequenced sample was PBMCs, mostly from graft donor cells, obtained 360 days after TCRalphabeta/CD19-depleted stem cell transplant. These receptors were obtained from a boy under three years old who had a stem cell transplant for SCID, so the T cells may come from the graft donor.

This clonotype was seen more than once but under ten times. The chain has TRBV27 and TRBJ2-1; 8 nucleotides line up with TRBD1. The germline V gene has CDR1 MNHEY and CDR2 SMNVEV (reference sequence). The junction had 9 bases not matched to a gene; V was cut back by 2 bases and J by 12 bases. The CDR3 contains 14 residues. In DNA form, the CDR3 reads TGTGCCAGCAGTTTAAAGGGGACAGGAGGGGGGCAGTTCTTC. This encodes CASSLKGTGGGQFF.

The V call is TRBV5-1, the J call TRBJ2-7; 7 bases agree with TRBD1. This CDR3 comprises 13 residues. From germline, CDR1 is SGHRS and CDR2 YFSETQ. Germline trimming cut 3 bases from V and 7 bases from J; bases unmatched to any gene: 7. CDR3 region: CASSSTGLEEQYF. The DNA for the CDR3 is TGCGCCAGCAGCTCGACAGGGTTGGAAGAGCAGTACTTC.

This clonotype was counted a few times. The V call is TRBV12-3 or TRBV12-4, the J call TRBJ2-3; D may be TRBD2 (5 bases). CDR3 length: 13 residues. Trimming took 8 bases from V and 6 from J, leaving 15 bases between them. The CDR3 reads CASGSRREDTQYF. The CDR3 nucleotides read TGTGCCAGCGGGTCCCGTAGGGAGGATACGCAGTATTTT.

The chain employs TRBV7-3 and TRBJ1-1, with TRBD1 matching 7 bases. V lost 4 bases and J lost 6; bases outside the gene matches: 5. This CDR3 comprises 13 residues. Per the germline V gene, CDR1 is SGHTA and CDR2 is FQGTGA. The CDR3 coding sequence is TGTGCCAGCAGCTCGACAGGGAGGGCTGAAGCTTTCTTT. Protein: CASSSTGRAEAFF.

Ten or more counts support this clonotype. The rearrangement uses TRBV24-1 and TRBJ2-3, with D perhaps TRBD1 (5 bases). Per germline, CDR1 KGHDR and CDR2 SFDVKD. V was clipped by 1 base and J by 1 base, with 11 bases between them. This CDR3 has 16 residues. CDR3: CATSDFGRDGTDTQYF. DNA for the CDR3: TGTGCCACCAGTGATTTCGGCAGGGATGGCACAGATACGCAGTATTTT.

V is TRBV20-1 and J is TRBJ1-1, with D possibly TRBD1 on 6 matching bases. Germline V gene sequence: CDR1 DFQATT, CDR2 SNEGSKA (reference sequence). The V end was cut by 8 bases, the J end by 7 bases, with 11 bases between. The CDR3 runs to 10 residues. CDR3 sequence reads: CSCWGLEAFF. CDR3 nucleotides: TGCAGTTGCTGGGGGCTTGAAGCTTTCTTT.

V and J are TRBV29-1 and TRBJ2-1, with 7 bases fitting TRBD1. After removal of 6 bases from V and 11 bases from J, the junction contained 4 bases not matched to a gene. Germline V lookup: CDR1 SQVTM, CDR2 ANQGSEA. This CDR3 has 10 residues. The CDR3 reads CSVLTGKQFF. CDR3 nucleotides: TGCAGCGTCCTGACAGGGAAGCAGTTCTTC.

The rearrangement joins TRBV12-3 or TRBV12-4 to TRBJ1-6; tentative D call: TRBD1 (5 bases). Trimming took off 3 bases at V and 9 bases at J, with 9 bases between the two ends. The CDR3 has 13 amino acids. The CDR3 loop reads CASSFDGGSPLHF. The CDR3 DNA follows: TGTGCCAGCAGTTTCGACGGGGGTTCACCCCTCCACTTT.

This sequence joins TRBV29-1 and TRBJ1-1; the D gene is possibly TRBD1 (6 bases). The CDR3 sequence is 17 residues long. Germline assignment: CDR1 SQVTM and CDR2 ANQGSEA. Trimming removed 4 bases from V and 0 bases from J, with 21 bases in between. The CDR3 loop reads CSVARGTAQPLNTEAFF. DNA for the CDR3: TGCAGCGTTGCTAGGGGGACGGCACAACCTCTGAACACTGAAGCTTTCTTT.

The chain joins TRBV4-1 to TRBJ1-5, with 7 nucleotides matching TRBD1. The CDR3 extends over 15 amino acids. Germline loops: CDR1 MGHRA, CDR2 YSYEKL. The ends lost 1 base at V and 4 bases at J; junction bases unmatched: 4. In DNA, the CDR3 is TGCGCCAGCAGCCAAGGTGCCAGGGGGAATCAGCCCCAGCATTTT. Protein product: CASSQGARGNQPQHF.

The genes are TRBV3-1 and TRBJ2-1; TRBD2 agrees at 15 bases. CDR1 is LGHDT and CDR2 is YNNKEL in the germline V gene (reference sequence). CDR3 size: 16 residues. The trim removed 4 bases at V and 9 bases at J, leaving 7 bases unmatched. CDR3: CASSPPPGLAGGEQFF. In DNA, the CDR3 is TGTGCCAGCAGCCCTCCTCCGGGACTAGCGGGGGGTGAGCAGTTCTTC.

This clonotype appeared a few times. In DNA form, the CDR3 reads TGTGCCAGCAGCCCTGCAAGGGGGCAGGATGATGAAAAACTGTTTTTT. Amino acids: CASSPARGQDDEKLFF. This chain links TRBV6-1 with TRBJ1-4; 7 nucleotides match TRBD1. Losses at the gene ends were 6 bases for V and 6 bases for J; bases not matched to a gene: 13. The CDR3 runs to 16 residues. Germline V gives CDR1 MNHNS, CDR2 SASEGT.

The rearrangement joins TRBV19 to TRBJ2-7; D tentatively reads TRBD1 or TRBD2 (5 bases each). The CDR3 runs 15 residues. V shed 1 base and J shed 2 bases, with 12 bases lying between them. CDR1 and CDR2 from the germline V gene are LNHDA and SQIVND (reference sequence). In DNA form, the CDR3 reads TGTGCCAGTAGTATAGCTGGGGGACCGGCCTACGAGCAGTACTTC. Translating gives CASSIAGGPAYEQYF.

V is TRBV12-3 or TRBV12-4 and J is TRBJ1-1; a possible D gene is TRBD1 (6 bases). The CDR3 has 17 amino acids. V lost 2 bases and J 2 bases, leaving 18 bases between the germline ends. For the CDR3, the DNA is TGTGCCAGCAGTTTACGGGGGCAGGTCGGGAGAAACACTGAAGCTTTCTTT. As protein: CASSLRGQVGRNTEAFF.